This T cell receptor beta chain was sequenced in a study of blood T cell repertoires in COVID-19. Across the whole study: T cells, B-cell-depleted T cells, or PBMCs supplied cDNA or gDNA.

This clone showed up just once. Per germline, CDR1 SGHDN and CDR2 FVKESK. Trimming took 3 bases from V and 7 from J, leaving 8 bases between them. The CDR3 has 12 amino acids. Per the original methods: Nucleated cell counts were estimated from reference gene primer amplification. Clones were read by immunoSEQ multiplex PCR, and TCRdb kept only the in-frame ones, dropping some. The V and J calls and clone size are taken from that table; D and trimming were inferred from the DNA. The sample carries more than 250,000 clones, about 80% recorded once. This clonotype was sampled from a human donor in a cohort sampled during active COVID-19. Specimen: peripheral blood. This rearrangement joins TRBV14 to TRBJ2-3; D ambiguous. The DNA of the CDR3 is TGTGCCAGCAGCCAGTCCCACAATACGCAGTATTTT. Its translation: CASSQSHNTQYF. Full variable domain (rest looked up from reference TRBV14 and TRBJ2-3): EAGVTQFPSHSVIEKGQTVTLRCDPISGHDNLYWYRRVMGKEIKFLLHFVKESKQDESGMPNNRFLAERTGGTYSTLKVQPAELEDSGVYFCASSQSHNTQYFGPGTRLTVL.